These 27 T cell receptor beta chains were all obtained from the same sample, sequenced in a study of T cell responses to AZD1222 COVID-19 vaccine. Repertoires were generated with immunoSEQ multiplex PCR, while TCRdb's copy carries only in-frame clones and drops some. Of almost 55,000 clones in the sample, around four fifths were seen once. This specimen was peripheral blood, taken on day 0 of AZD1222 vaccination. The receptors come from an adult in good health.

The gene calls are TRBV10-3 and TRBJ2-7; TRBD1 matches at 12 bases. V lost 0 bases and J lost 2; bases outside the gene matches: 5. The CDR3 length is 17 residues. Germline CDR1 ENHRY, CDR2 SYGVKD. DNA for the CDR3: TGTGCCATCAGTGAGTCGAGGGGGACAGGGGGCGCCTACGAGCAGTACTTC. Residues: CAISESRGTGGAYEQYF.

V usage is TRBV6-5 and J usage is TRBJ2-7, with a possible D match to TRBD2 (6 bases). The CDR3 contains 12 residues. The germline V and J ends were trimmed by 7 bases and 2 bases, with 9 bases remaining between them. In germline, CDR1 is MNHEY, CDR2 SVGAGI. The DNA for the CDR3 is TGTGCCAGCACCTGGGGGGCCTACGAGCAGTACTTC. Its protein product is CASTWGAYEQYF.

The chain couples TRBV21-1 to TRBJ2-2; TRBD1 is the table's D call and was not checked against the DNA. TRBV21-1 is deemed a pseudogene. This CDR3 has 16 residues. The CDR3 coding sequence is TGTGCCAGCAGCGTATGGACAGGGGGGCGGACCGGGGAGCTGTTTTTT. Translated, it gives CASSVWTGGRTGELFF.

In DNA, the CDR3 is TGTGCCAGCAGCCTCCAAGGACAGGATACCTACGAGCAGTACTTC. This encodes CASSLQGQDTYEQYF. The gene calls are TRBV14 and TRBJ2-7; 7 nucleotides align to TRBD1. CDR3 length equals 15 residues. V lost 4 bases to trimming and J lost 2 bases; unmatched junction nucleotides: 8. Germline V gives CDR1 SGHDN, CDR2 FVKESK. The variable domain in full, completed from reference TRBV14 and TRBJ2-7, reads EAGVTQFPSHSVIEKGQTVTLRCDPISGHDNLYWYRRVMGKEIKFLLHFVKESKQDESGMPNNRFLAERTGGTYSTLKVQPAELEDSGVYFCASSLQGQDTYEQYFGPGTRLTVT.

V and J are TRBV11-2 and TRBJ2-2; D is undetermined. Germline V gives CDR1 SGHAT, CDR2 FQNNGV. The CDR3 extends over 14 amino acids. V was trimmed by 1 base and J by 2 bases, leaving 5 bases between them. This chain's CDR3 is CASSLVQNTGELFF. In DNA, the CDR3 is TGTGCCAGCAGCTTAGTACAAAACACCGGGGAGCTGTTTTTT. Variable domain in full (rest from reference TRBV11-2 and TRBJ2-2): EAGVAQSPRYKIIEKRQSVAFWCNPISGHATLYWYQQILGQGPKLLIQFQNNGVVDDSQLPKDRFSAERLKGVDSTLKIQPAKLEDSAVYLCASSLVQNTGELFFGEGSRLTVL.

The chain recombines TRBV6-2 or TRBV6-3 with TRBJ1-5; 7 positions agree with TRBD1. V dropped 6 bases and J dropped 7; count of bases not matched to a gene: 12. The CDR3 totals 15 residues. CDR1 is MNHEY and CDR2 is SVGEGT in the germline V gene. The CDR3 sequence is CASSSLTGRWQPQHF. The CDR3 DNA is TGTGCCAGCAGCTCCTTGACAGGGCGGTGGCAGCCCCAGCATTTT.

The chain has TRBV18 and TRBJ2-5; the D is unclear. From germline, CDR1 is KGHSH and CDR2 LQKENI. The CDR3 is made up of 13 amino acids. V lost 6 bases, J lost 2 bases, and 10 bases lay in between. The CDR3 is CASSPFGQETQYF. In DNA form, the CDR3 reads TGTGCCAGCTCCCCATTCGGTCAAGAGACCCAGTACTTC. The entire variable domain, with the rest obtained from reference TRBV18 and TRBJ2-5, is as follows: NAGVMQNPRHLVRRRGQEARLRCSPMKGHSHVYWYRQLPEEGLKFMVYLQKENIIDESGMPKERFSAEFPKEGPSILRIQQVVRGDSAAYFCASSPFGQETQYFGPGTRLLVL.

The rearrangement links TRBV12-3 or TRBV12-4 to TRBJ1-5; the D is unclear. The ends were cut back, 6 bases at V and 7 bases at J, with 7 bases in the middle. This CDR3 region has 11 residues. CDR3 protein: CASSLAQPQHF. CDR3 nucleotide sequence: TGTGCCAGCAGCTTGGCGCAGCCCCAGCATTTT.

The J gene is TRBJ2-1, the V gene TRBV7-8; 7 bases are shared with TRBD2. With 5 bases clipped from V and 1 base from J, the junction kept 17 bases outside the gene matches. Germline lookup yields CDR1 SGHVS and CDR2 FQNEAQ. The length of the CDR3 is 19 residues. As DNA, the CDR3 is TGTGCCAGCAGCCCGAGGACTAGTGTACGCTTTAGTTCCTACAATGAGCAGTTCTTC. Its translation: CASSPRTSVRFSSYNEQFF. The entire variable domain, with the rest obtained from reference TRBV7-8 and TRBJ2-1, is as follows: GAGVSQSPRYKVAKRGQDVALRCDPISGHVSLFWYQQALGQGPEFLTYFQNEAQLDKSGLPSDRFFAERPEGSVSTLKIQRTQQEDSAVYLCASSPRTSVRFSSYNEQFFGPGTRLTVL.

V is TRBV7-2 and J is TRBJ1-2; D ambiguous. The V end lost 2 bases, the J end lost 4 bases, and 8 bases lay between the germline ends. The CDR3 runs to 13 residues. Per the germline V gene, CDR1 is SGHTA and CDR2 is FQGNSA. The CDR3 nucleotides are TGTGCCAGCAGCTTACCGGGATTCTATGGCTACACCTTC. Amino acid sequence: CASSLPGFYGYTF. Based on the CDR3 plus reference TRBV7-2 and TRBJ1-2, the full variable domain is GAGVSQSPSNKVTEKGKDVELRCDPISGHTALYWYRQSLGQGLEFLIYFQGNSAPDKSGLPSDRFSAERTGGSVSTLTIQRTQQEDSAVYLCASSLPGFYGYTFGSGTRLTVV.

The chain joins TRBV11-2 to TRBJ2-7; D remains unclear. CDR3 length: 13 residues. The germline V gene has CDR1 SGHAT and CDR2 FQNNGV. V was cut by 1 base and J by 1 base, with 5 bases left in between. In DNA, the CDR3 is TGTGCCAGCAGCTTAGCGTATTCCTACGAGCAGTACTTC. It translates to CASSLAYSYEQYF.

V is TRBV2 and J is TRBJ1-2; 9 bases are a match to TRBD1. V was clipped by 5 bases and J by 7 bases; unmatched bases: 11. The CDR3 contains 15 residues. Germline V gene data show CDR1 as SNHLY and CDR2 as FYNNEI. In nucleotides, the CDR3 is TGTGCCAGCAGTCCTACCGGGGACAGGGTTTCTGGCTACACCTTC. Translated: CASSPTGDRVSGYTF.

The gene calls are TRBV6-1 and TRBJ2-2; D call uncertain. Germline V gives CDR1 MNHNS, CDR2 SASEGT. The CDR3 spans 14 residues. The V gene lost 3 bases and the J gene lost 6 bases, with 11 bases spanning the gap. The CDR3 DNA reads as TGTGCCAGCAGTGAGGGCAGGAGCCCCGGGGAGCTGTTTTTT. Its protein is CASSEGRSPGELFF.

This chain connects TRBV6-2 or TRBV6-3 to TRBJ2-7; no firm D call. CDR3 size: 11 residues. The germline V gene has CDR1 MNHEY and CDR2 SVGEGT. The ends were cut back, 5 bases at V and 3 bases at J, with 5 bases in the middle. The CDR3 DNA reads TGTGCCAGCAGTACCAACTACGAGCAGTACTTC. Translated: CASSTNYEQYF.

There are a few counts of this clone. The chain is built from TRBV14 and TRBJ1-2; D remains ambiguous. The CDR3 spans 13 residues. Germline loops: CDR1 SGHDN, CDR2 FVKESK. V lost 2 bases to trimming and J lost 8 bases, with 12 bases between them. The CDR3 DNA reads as TGTGCCAGCAGCCAACATCCGGGTTTCGGCTACACCTTC. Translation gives CASSQHPGFGYTF.

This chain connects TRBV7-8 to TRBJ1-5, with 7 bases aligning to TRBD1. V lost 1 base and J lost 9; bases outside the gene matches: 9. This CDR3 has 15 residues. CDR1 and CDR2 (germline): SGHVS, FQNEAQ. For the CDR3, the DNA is TGTGCCAGCAGCTTAGTCCGGGACAGTCTCTCGCCCCAGCATTTT. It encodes CASSLVRDSLSPQHF.

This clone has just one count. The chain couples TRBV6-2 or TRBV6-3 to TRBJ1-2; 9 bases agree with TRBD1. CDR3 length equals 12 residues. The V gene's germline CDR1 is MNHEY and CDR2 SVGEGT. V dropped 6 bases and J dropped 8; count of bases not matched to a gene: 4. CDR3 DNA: TGTGCCAGCAGCCACAGGGGGCTAGGCTACACCTTC. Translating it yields CASSHRGLGYTF.

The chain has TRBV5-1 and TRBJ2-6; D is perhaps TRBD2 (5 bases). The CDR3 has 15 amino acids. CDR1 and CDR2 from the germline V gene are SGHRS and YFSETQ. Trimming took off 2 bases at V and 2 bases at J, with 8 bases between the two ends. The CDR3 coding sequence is TGCGCCAGCAGCTTCGGGGATCCTGGGGCCAACGTCCTGACTTTC. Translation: CASSFGDPGANVLTF.

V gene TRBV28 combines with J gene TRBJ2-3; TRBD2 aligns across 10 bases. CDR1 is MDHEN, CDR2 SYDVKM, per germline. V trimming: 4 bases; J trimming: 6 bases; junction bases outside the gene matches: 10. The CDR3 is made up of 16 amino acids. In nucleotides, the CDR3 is TGTGCCAGCAGTTCTCCTAGCGGGAGAGGAGCTGATACGCAGTATTTT. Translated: CASSSPSGRGADTQYF.

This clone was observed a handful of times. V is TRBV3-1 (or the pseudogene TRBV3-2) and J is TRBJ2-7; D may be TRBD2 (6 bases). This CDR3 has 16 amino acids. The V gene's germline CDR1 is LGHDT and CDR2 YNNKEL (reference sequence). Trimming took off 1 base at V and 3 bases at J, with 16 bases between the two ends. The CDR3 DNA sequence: TGTGCCAGCAGCCAAGGGGCGGGGACCCCCCTCTACGAGCAGTACTTC. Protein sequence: CASSQGAGTPLYEQYF.

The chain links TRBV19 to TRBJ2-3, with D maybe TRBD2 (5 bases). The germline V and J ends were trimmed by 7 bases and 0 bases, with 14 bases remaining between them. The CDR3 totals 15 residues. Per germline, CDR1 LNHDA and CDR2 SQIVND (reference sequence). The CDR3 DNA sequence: TGTGCCAGTACCGCGGGTGTGGGTAGCACAGATACGCAGTATTTT. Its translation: CASTAGVGSTDTQYF.

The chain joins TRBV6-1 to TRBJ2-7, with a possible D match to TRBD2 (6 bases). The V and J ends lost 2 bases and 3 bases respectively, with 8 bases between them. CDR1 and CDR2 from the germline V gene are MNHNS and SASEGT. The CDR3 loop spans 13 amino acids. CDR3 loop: CASSERRGYEQYF. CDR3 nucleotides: TGTGCCAGCAGTGAACGGCGGGGCTACGAGCAGTACTTC.

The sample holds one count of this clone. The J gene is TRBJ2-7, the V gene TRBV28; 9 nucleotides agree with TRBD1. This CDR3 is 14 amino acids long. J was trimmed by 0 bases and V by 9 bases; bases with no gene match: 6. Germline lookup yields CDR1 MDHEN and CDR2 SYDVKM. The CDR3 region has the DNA TGTGCCAGTTCCGGGACAGGGAGCTCCTACGAGCAGTACTTC. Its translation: CASSGTGSSYEQYF.

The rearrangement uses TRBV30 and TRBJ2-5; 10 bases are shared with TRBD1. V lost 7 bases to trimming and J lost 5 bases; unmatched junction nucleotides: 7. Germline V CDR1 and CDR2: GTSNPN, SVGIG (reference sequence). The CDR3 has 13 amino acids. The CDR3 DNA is TGTGCCTTAGACAGGGGGCTAGGGGAGACCCAGTACTTC. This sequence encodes CALDRGLGETQYF.

As DNA, the CDR3 is TGTGCCAGCAGCAAAGTACAGGGGGCGGATCAGCCCCAGCATTTT. It encodes CASSKVQGADQPQHF. This chain connects TRBV6-5 to TRBJ1-5, with 9 bases identical to TRBD1. Germline V gives CDR1 MNHEY, CDR2 SVGAGI. Losses at the gene ends were 6 bases for V and 5 bases for J; bases not matched to a gene: 8. The CDR3 sequence is 15 residues long.

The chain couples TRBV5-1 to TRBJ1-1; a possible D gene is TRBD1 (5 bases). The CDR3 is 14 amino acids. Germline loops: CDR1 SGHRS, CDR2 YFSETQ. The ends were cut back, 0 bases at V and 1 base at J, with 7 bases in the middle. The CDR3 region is CASSLDRPNTEAFF. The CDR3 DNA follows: TGCGCCAGCAGCTTGGACAGGCCGAACACTGAAGCTTTCTTT.

This chain's CDR3 is CASSLAATDTQYF. In nucleotides, the CDR3 is TGTGCCAGCAGCTTAGCAGCCACAGATACGCAGTATTTT. The chain joins TRBV7-3 to TRBJ2-3; D is unclear. Trimming pared 2 bases from V and 2 bases from J, leaving 5 bases between. CDR1 and CDR2 from the germline V gene are SGHTA and FQGTGA. The CDR3 runs to 13 residues. The complete variable domain, with remaining parts taken from reference TRBV7-3 and TRBJ2-3, reads GAGVSQTPSNKVTEKGKYVELRCDPISGHTALYWYRQSLGQGPEFLIYFQGTGAADDSGLPNDRFFAVRPEGSVSTLKIQRTERGDSAVYLCASSLAATDTQYFGPGTRLTVL.